This T cell receptor (beta chain) was sequenced during a study of cytomegalovirus exposure and HLA in healthy donors. Study details: Unique TCRs from HLA-typed donors, 80 million to 90 million of them, were held in an early data release.

J lost 6 bases, V lost 4 bases, and 8 bases had no gene match. CDR3 length equals 14 residues. The germline gives CDR1 MNHEY, CDR2 SMNVEV (reference sequence). Use of 60 Vbeta and 13 Jbeta primers characterized the PCR. The method was immunoSEQ multiplex PCR; TCRdb's version includes in-frame clones alone and lacks a portion of them. The data contain about 150,000 clones, 76% of them singletons. The TCR was taken from a male donor in good health and CMV-seronegative. V and J are TRBV27 and TRBJ1-2; 7 nucleotides align to TRBD1. Sequenced: PBMCs. CDR3 sequence: CASSWTGTSNGYTF. The CDR3 DNA follows: TGTGCCAGCAGTTGGACAGGTACCTCAAATGGCTACACCTTC.